This TCR beta chain is from a study of neoadjuvant anti-PD-1 for oral cavity cancer (dated by TCRdb to about 2021). Regarding the complete study: Before undergoing curative-intent surgical resection, most patients got three to four biweekly nivolumab doses at 3 mg/kg. Under RECIST 1.1, patients with complete response, partial response or stable disease were classed as responders, and patients with progression were classed as non-responders. There were roughly 11 patients in the parent correlative cohort, and the response rate was roughly 33%. For patients who did not progress, a fourth nivolumab dose was given around day 43, followed by definitive surgical resection on days 50-56.

About this clone: The clone's antigen remains unknown. The sample holds no much larger clone one base away, and base qualities are not on file.

For deep sequencing, each PBMC sample was run in six replicates, with libraries mostly built from approximately 0.45 ug of input genomic DNA. The immunoSEQ hsTCRbeta kit was used to prepare TCRbeta libraries, following the manufacturer's instructions. The finished libraries were brought together in one pool at roughly 2.7 nM, which was then read using an Illumina NovaSeq 6000 S4 flow cell. The paper's data handling went like this. The immunoSEQ Analyzer was used for raw data preprocessing and quality control. The analysis was limited to productive rearrangements, and each clonotype was defined by a unique CDR3 amino acid sequence. Using the R package tcR, the researchers computed the Gini-Simpson index as their estimate of repertoire clonality. Student's t test was used to compare Gini indices, while Pearson correlation assessed associations with tumor size change. This is the immuneACCESS table as TCRdb keeps it, with only in-frame sequences that have V and J called. A part of the clones is gone; compared with another copy, unresolved V genes explain less than half, and the rest is unexplained. V, J and clone size were drawn from that table, and D and trimming were deduced from the DNA. This sample lists around 17,000 clones; around two thirds were detected once. Around 2.5% of the sample is held by the ten biggest clonotypes.

Interpreted using the paper, the time point label stands for: before neoadjuvant nivolumab. Patients had been newly diagnosed with stage II-IVA oral cavity squamous cell carcinoma, and no prior systemic or radiation treatment had been given to the patients. The cohort consisted of patients with HPV-negative, locally advanced oral cavity squamous cell carcinoma. Peripheral blood mononuclear cells were analyzed directly and were not maintained or expanded in culture. The samples were drawn from a longitudinal correlative study tied to a single-arm phase II trial testing neoadjuvant nivolumab in oral cavity squamous cell carcinoma. Subject-matched pre- and post-treatment PBMCs and tumors from three responders and three non-responders underwent genomic DNA-based TCRbeta sequencing. Peripheral blood mononuclear cells were collected before nivolumab treatment and were collected again after treatment, at the time of surgery. The Maxwell RSC DNA from Cells kit was used to isolate genomic DNA from PBMCs.

The CDR3 runs 15 amino acids, cysteine and phenylalanine included. Solely the CDR3 DNA is kept, with 45 bases framed from the first base. V drops 2 bases and J drops 5 bases, leaving 15 bases in between. CDR1 and CDR2, per the germline V gene, are MDHEN and SYDVKM. The full study reports these points: Only three patients per response group were included in the TCR analyses, and larger cohorts for validation were called for by the authors. Within PBMCs, T cell clonality (Gini index) was significantly higher in non-responders than responders after neoadjuvant nivolumab. A higher pretreatment blood Treg/Th17 ratio correlated with both higher pretreatment blood TCRbeta clonality and lower post-treatment tumor TCRbeta clonality.

This TCR came from a person between 40 and 85 years old with oral cavity squamous cell carcinoma. This sequence uses TRBV28 and TRBJ1-2; no D segment can be confidently identified. Sequences were derived from PBMCs, sampled before nivolumab (anti-PD-1) treatment. CDR3 loop: CASSLSPDRRYGYTF. The nucleotides are TGTGCCAGCAGTTTAAGTCCCGACCGACGGTATGGCTACACCTTC.